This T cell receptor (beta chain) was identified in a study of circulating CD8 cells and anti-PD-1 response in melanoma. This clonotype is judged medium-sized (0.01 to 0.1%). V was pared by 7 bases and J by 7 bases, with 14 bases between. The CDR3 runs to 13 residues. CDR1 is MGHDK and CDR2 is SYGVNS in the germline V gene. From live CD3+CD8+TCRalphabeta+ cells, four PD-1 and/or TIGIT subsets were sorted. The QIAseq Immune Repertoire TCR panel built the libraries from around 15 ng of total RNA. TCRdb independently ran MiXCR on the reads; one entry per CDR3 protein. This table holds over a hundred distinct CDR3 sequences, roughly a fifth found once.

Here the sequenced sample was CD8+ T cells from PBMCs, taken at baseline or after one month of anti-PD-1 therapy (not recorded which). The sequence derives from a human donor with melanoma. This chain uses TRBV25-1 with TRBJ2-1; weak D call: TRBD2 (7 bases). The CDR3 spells CASMEGGGNEQFF. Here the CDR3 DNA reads TGTGCCAGCATGGAGGGGGGGGGGAATGAGCAGTTCTTC.